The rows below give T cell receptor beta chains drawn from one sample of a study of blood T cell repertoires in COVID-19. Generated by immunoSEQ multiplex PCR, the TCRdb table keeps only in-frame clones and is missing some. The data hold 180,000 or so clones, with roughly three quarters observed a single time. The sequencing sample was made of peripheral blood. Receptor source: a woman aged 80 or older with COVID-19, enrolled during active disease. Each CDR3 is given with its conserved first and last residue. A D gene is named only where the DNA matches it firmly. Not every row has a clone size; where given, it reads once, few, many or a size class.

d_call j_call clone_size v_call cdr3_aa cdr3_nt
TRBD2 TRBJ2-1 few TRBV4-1 CASSGTNKYNEQFF TGCGCCAGCAGCGGGACTAATAAATACAATGAGCAGTTCTTC
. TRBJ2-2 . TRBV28 CASTFLNTGELFF TGTGCCAGCACCTTTCTGAACACCGGGGAGCTGTTTTTT
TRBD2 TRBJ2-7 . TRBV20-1 CSASSGKGEQYF TGCAGTGCTAGTAGCGGGAAAGGAGAGCAGTACTTC
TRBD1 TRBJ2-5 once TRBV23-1 CASSQSDREETQYF TGCGCCAGCAGTCAATCGGACAGGGAAGAGACCCAGTACTTC
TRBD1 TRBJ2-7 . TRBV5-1 CASSWDRAYEQYF TGCGCCAGCAGTTGGGACAGAGCCTACGAGCAGTACTTC
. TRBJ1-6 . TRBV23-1 CASSPQEAGVSSYNSPLHF TGCGCCAGCAGTCCGCAGGAGGCAGGGGTAAGCTCCTATAATTCACCCCTCCACTTT
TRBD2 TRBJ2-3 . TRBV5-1 CASSPRLAGDSRTQYF TGCGCCAGCAGCCCGCGACTAGCGGGAGATTCCCGAACGCAGTATTTT
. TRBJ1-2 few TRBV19 CASSIAYGYTF TGTGCCAGTAGTATAGCGTATGGCTACACCTTC
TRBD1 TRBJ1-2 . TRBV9 CASSVLGQAYGYTF TGTGCCAGCAGCGTACTGGGACAGGCCTATGGCTACACCTTC
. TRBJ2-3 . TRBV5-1 CASSAQGTDTQYF TGCGCCAGCAGCGCTCAGGGTACAGATACGCAGTATTTT
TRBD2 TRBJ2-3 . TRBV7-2 CASSVSNLAGGPRYDTQYF TGTGCCAGCAGCGTATCTAATCTAGCGGGGGGGCCCCGTTACGATACGCAGTATTTT
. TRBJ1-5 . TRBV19 CASSIGRGVAQPQHF TGTGCCAGTAGTATCGGCAGGGGTGTGGCTCAGCCCCAGCATTTT
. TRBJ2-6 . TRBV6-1 CASSEAPLYSYPAASGANVLTF TGTGCCAGCAGTGAAGCCCCACTTTATTCCTACCCGGCGGCCTCTGGGGCCAACGTCCTGACTTTC
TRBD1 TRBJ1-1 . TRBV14 CASSQFPGQGVYTEAFF TGTGCCAGCAGCCAGTTCCCGGGGCAGGGGGTTTACACTGAAGCTTTCTTT
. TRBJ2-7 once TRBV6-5 CASSRDSLGWSEQYF TGTGCCAGCAGCCGCGACTCGCTTGGGTGGAGCGAGCAGTACTTC